One and the same sample provided the 8 T cell receptor beta chains below, sequenced in a study of PD-1 blockade in classical Hodgkin lymphoma. Patients all relapsed after autologous stem cell transplantation, and there was variation in brentuximab vedotin exposure. Here immunoSEQ multiplex PCR was the method, and the copy in TCRdb shows in-frame clones only, minus some. The repertoire has around 35,000 clones, around 90% of them found once; the top ten carry 7.7%. The material was peripheral blood mononuclear cells (PBMCs), obtained before the second cycle of nivolumab. These receptors were taken from a human donor with classical Hodgkin lymphoma.

The V call is TRBV10-3, the J call TRBJ1-1, with TRBD1 matching 10 bases. The CDR3 spans 15 residues. Germline trimming cut 8 bases from V and 7 bases from J; bases unmatched to any gene: 13. Germline lookup yields CDR1 ENHRY and CDR2 SYGVKD. The DNA of the CDR3 is TGTGCCATCTCCAGAGCCGGGACAGGGGCGTTTGAAGCTTTCTTT. Protein: CAISRAGTGAFEAFF.

This chain links TRBV5-1 with TRBJ2-2, with D tentatively TRBD1 (5 bases). Germline CDR1 reads SGHRS; CDR2 reads YFSETQ. V was cut by 4 bases and J by 3 bases, with 16 bases left in between. The CDR3 has 16 amino acids. CDR3 loop: CASSHTLRADTGELFF. The DNA for the CDR3 is TGCGCCAGCAGCCATACCCTCAGGGCGGACACCGGGGAGCTGTTTTTT.

This rearrangement joins TRBV5-1 to TRBJ1-1; D possibly corresponds to TRBD1 (6 bases). V was trimmed by 0 bases and J by 2 bases, leaving 11 bases between them. The germline gives CDR1 SGHRS, CDR2 YFSETQ. The CDR3 loop spans 15 amino acids. CDR3 region: CASSLVGGLNTEAFF. The CDR3 region has the DNA TGCGCCAGCAGCTTGGTGGGGGGCCTTAACACTGAAGCTTTCTTT.

The V call is TRBV7-6, the J call TRBJ2-1; 7 bases map to TRBD1. This CDR3 has 15 residues. V was pared by 3 bases and J by 8 bases, with 10 bases of the junction left unmatched. CDR1 and CDR2 from the germline V gene are SGHVS and FNYEAQ. The DNA of the CDR3 is TGTGCCAGCAGCTTCACAGGGGCCGGAATTGATGAGCAGTTCTTC. Encoded protein: CASSFTGAGIDEQFF.

This rearrangement joins TRBV23-1 to TRBJ2-2; possibly TRBD1 for D (5 bases). TRBV23-1 is designated an ORF whose function remains uncertain. The germline V and J ends were trimmed by 10 bases and 7 bases, with 13 bases remaining between them. CDR3 length: 12 amino acids. CDR3 sequence reads: CATPKGNGELFF. CDR3 DNA: TGCGCCACCCCCAAGGGGAACGGGGAGCTGTTTTTT.

V usage is TRBV7-9 and J usage is TRBJ2-7, with D perhaps matching TRBD2 (6 bases). Germline V gives CDR1 SEHNR, CDR2 FQNEAQ (reference sequence). Between the trimmed V and J ends, which lost 0 bases and 6 bases, there was a span of 15 bases. The CDR3 extends over 15 amino acids. CDR3 DNA: TGTGCCAGCAGCTTAGCCCCCGCGGGATCCCTCGAGCAGTACTTC. Amino acids: CASSLAPAGSLEQYF.

The rearrangement joins TRBV11-2 to TRBJ2-3; TRBD2 might be the D (6 bases). With 5 bases removed from V and 0 bases from J, the gap between germline ends came to 12 bases. Germline V lookup: CDR1 SGHAT, CDR2 FQNNGV. The CDR3 contains 15 residues. CDR3 DNA sequence: TGTGCCAGCAGCCCCCCAGGAGGGAGCACAGATACGCAGTATTTT. Its protein is CASSPPGGSTDTQYF. Full variable domain (rest looked up from reference TRBV11-2 and TRBJ2-3): EAGVAQSPRYKIIEKRQSVAFWCNPISGHATLYWYQQILGQGPKLLIQFQNNGVVDDSQLPKDRFSAERLKGVDSTLKIQPAKLEDSAVYLCASSPPGGSTDTQYFGPGTRLTVL.

This sequence joins TRBV10-3 and TRBJ2-1; TRBD2 aligns across 7 bases. There are 18 residues in the CDR3. Germline assignment: CDR1 ENHRY and CDR2 SYGVKD. V lost 4 bases, J lost 0 bases, and 12 bases stayed unmatched. The CDR3 protein is CAISGLAEGQRSYNEQFF. CDR3 bases: TGTGCCATCAGTGGGCTAGCGGAGGGCCAACGCTCCTACAATGAGCAGTTCTTC.